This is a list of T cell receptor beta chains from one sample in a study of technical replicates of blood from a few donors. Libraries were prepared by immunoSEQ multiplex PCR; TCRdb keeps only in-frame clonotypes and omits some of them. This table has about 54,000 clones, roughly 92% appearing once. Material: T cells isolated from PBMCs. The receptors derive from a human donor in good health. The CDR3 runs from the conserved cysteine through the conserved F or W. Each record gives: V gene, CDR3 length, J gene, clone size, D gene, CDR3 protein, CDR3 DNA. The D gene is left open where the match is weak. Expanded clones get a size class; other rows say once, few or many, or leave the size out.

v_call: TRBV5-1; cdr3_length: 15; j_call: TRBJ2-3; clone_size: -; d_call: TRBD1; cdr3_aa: CASSYGQGATDTQYF; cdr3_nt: TGCGCCAGCAGCTATGGACAGGGGGCTACGGATACGCAGTATTTT
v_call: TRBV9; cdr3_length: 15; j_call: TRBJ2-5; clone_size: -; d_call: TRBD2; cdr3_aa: CASSPGTKVEETQYF; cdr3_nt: TGTGCCAGCAGCCCCGGGACTAAGGTGGAAGAGACCCAGTACTTC
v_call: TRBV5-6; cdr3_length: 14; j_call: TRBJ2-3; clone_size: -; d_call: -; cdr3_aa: CASSLFVYEDTQYF; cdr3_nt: TGTGCCAGCAGCTTGTTTGTCTATGAAGATACGCAGTATTTT
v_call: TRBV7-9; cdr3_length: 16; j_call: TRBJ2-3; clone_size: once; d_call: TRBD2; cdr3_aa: CASSLGLAGHTDTQYF; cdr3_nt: TGTGCCAGCAGCCTCGGGCTAGCGGGGCACACAGATACGCAGTATTTT
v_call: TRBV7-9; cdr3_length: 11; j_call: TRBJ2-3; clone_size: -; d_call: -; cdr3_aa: CASSFSDTQYF; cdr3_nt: TGTGCCAGCAGCTTCTCAGATACGCAGTATTTT
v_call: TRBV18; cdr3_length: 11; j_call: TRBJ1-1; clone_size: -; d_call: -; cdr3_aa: CASSLDSEAFF; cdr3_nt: TGTGCCAGCTCACTGGACAGTGAAGCTTTCTTT
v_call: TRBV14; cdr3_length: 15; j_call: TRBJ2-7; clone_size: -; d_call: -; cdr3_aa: CASSQGWGPKYEQYF; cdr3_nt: TGTGCCAGCAGCCAAGGGTGGGGCCCCAAGTACGAGCAGTACTTC
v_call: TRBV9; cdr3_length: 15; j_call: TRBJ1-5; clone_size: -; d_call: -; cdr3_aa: CASSVGTGGNQPQHF; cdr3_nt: TGTGCCAGCAGCGTAGGCACGGGTGGGAATCAGCCCCAGCATTTT
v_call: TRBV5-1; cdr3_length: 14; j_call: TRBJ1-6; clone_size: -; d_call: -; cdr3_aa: CASRGSGINSPLHF; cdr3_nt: TGCGCCAGCAGAGGTTCGGGGATTAATTCACCCCTCCACTTT
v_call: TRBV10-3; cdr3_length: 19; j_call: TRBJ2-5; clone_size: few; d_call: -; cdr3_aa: CAISESVYSGGPSQETQYF; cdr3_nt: TGTGCCATCAGTGAGTCAGTTTACTCTGGAGGCCCCTCGCAGGAGACCCAGTACTTC
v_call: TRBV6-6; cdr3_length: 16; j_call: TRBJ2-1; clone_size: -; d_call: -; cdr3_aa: CASTRAAGLIYNEQFF; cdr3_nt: TGTGCCAGCACTAGAGCTGCGGGACTTATATACAATGAGCAGTTCTTC
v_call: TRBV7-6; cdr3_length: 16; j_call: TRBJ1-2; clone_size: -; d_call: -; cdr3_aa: CASSNPLTATNYGYTF; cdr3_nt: TGTGCCAGCAGCAACCCTTTGACAGCGACTAACTATGGCTACACCTTC
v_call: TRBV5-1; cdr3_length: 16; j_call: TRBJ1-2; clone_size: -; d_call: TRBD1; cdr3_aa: CASSLSQDRGKDGYTF; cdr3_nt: TGCGCCAGCAGCTTGTCTCAGGACAGGGGCAAGGATGGCTACACCTTC
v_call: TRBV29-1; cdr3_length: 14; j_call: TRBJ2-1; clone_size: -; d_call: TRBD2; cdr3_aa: CSAQREGDYNEQFF; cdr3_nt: TGCAGCGCTCAGCGGGAGGGAGATTACAATGAGCAGTTCTTC
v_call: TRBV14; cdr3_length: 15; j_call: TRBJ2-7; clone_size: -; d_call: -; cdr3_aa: CASSLSRTGGHEQYF; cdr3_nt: TGTGCCAGCAGCCTTTCAAGGACAGGAGGGCACGAGCAGTACTTC
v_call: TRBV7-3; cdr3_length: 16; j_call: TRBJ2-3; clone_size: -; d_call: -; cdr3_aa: CASSLTSLPGADTQYF; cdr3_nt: TGTGCCAGCAGCTTAACTTCCCTCCCAGGGGCAGATACGCAGTATTTT
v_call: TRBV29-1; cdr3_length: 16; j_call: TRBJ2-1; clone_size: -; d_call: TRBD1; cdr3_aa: CSVEGHRGSRYNEQFF; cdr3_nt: TGCAGCGTTGAAGGCCACAGGGGGTCCCGATACAATGAGCAGTTCTTC
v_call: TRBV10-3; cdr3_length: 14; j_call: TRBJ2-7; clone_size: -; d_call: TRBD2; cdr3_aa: CAISKTSGFYEQYF; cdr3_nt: TGTGCCATCAGTAAGACTAGCGGGTTCTACGAGCAGTACTTC
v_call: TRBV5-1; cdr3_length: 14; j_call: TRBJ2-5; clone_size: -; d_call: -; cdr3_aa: CASSLAGVQETQYF; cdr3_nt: TGCGCCAGCAGCTTGGCAGGCGTCCAAGAGACCCAGTACTTC
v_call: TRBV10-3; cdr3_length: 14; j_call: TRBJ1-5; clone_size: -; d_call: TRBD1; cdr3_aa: CAISPGGRNQPQHF; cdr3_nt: TGTGCCATCAGTCCAGGGGGCAGGAATCAGCCCCAGCATTTT
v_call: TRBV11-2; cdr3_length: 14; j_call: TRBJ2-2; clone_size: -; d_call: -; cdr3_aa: CASSLYPFTGELFF; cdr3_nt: TGTGCCAGCAGCTTATATCCTTTTACCGGGGAGCTGTTTTTT
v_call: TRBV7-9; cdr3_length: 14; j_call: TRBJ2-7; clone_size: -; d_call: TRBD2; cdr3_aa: CASSGGTSGNEQYF; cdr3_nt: TGTGCCAGCAGCGGAGGGACTAGCGGGAATGAGCAGTACTTC
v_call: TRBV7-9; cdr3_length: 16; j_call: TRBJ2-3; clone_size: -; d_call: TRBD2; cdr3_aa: CASSVYSGRKADTQYF; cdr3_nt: TGTGCCAGCAGCGTATATAGCGGGAGAAAAGCAGATACGCAGTATTTT
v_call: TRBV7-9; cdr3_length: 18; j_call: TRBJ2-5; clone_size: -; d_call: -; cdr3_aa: CASSLGSTYMNRVETQYF; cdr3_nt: TGTGCCAGCAGCTTAGGGTCCACGTATATGAACAGGGTAGAGACCCAGTACTTC
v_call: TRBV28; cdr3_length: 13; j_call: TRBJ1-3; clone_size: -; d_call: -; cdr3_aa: CASSFLSGNTIYF; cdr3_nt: TGTGCCAGCAGCTTCCTCTCTGGAAACACCATATATTTT
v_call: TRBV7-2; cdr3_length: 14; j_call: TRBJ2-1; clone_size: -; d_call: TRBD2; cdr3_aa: CASSRLAGDNEQFF; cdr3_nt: TGTGCCAGCAGCCGACTAGCGGGGGACAATGAGCAGTTCTTC
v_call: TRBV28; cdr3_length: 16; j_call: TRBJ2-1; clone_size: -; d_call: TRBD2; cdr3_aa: CASSQILAGGYNEQFF; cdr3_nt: TGTGCCAGCAGCCAGATACTAGCGGGAGGTTACAATGAGCAGTTCTTC
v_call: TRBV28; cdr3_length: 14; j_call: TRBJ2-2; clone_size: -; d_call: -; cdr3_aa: CASSSSGHTGELFF; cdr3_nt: TGTGCCAGCAGTTCTTCAGGGCACACCGGGGAGCTGTTTTTT
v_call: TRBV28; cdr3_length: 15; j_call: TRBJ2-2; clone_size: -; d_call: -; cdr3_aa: CASSFWLADTGELFF; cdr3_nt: TGTGCCAGCAGTTTTTGGCTAGCAGACACCGGGGAGCTGTTTTTT
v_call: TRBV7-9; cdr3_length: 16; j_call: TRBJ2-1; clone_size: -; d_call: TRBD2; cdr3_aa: CASSLAGTSGSYEQFF; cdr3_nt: TGTGCCAGCAGCTTAGCAGGGACTAGCGGGAGCTATGAGCAGTTCTTC
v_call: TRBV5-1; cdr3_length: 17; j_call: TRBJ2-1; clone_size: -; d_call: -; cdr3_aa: CASSMDPTGRGYNEQFF; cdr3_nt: TGCGCCAGCAGCATGGATCCGACAGGTCGGGGTTACAATGAGCAGTTCTTC
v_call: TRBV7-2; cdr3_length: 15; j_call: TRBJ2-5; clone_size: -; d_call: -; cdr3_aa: CASSFFGLMTETQYF; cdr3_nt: TGTGCCAGCAGCTTTTTTGGACTGATGACTGAGACCCAGTACTTC
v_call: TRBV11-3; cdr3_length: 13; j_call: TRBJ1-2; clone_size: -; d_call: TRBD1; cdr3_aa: CASGTGNHYGYTF; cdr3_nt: TGTGCCAGCGGGACAGGGAATCACTATGGCTACACCTTC
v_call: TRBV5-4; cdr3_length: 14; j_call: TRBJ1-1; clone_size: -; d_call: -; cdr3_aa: CASSNADMNTEAFF; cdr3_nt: TGTGCCAGCAGCAACGCAGATATGAACACTGAAGCTTTCTTT
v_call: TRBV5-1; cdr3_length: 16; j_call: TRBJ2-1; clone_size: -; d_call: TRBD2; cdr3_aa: CASSFPSGGSYNEQFF; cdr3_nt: TGCGCCAGCAGCTTCCCTAGCGGGGGCTCCTACAATGAGCAGTTCTTC
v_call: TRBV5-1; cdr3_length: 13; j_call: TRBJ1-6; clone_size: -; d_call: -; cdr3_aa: CASSLTPDSPLHF; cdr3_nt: TGCGCCAGCAGCCTAACCCCTGATTCACCCCTCCACTTT
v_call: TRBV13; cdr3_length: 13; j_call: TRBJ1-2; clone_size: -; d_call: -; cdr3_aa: CASSLGGEYGYTF; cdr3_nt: TGTGCCAGCAGCCTCGGGGGAGAATATGGCTACACCTTC
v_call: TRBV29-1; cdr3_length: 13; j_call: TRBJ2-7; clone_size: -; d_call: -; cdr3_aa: CSVGADHKYEQYF; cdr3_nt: TGCAGCGTTGGAGCGGACCACAAATACGAGCAGTACTTC
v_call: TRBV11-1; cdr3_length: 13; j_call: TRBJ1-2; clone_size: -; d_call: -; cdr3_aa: CASSSGLNYGYTF; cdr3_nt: TGTGCCAGCAGCTCGGGACTGAACTATGGCTACACCTTC
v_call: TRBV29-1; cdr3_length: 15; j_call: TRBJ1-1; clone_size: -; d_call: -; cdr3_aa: CSVEDSDWYSTEAFF; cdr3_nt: TGCAGCGTTGAAGACTCTGACTGGTATAGCACTGAAGCTTTCTTT
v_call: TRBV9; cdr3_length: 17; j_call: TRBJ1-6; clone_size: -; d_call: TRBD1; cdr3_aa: CASSLGQTGSYNSPLHF; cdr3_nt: TGTGCCAGCAGCTTGGGACAGACAGGCTCCTATAATTCACCCCTCCACTTT
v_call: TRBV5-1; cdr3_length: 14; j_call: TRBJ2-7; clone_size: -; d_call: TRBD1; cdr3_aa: CASSPQGASYEQYF; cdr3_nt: TGCGCCAGCAGCCCCCAGGGGGCTTCGTACGAGCAGTACTTC
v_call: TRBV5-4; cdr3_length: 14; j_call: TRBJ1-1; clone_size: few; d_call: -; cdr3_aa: CASSFRAMNTEAFF; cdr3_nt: TGTGCCAGCAGCTTCAGGGCCATGAACACTGAAGCTTTCTTT
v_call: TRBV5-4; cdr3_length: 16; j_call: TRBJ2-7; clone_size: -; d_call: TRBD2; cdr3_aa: CASSTTLAGGTYEQYF; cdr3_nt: TGTGCCAGCAGCACTACACTAGCGGGAGGGACCTACGAGCAGTACTTC
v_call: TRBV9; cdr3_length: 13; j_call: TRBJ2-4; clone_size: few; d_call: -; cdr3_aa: CASSVRMADIQYF; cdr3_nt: TGTGCCAGCAGCGTTAGGATGGCGGACATTCAGTACTTC